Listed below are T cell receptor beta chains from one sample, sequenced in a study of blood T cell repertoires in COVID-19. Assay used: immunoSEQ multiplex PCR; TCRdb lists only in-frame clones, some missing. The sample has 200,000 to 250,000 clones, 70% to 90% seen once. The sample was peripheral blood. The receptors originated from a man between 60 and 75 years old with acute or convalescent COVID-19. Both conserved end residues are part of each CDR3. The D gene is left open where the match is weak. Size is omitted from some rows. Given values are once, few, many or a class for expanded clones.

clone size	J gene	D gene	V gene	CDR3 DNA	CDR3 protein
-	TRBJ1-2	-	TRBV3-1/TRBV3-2	TGTGCCAGCAGCCAAGGGCACTCCGGTTTGGGGGCGGATGGCTACACCTTC	CASSQGHSGLGADGYTF
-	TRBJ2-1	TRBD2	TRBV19	TGTGCCAGTAGTTTCGGGACTAGCGGGGGAAATGAGCAGTTCTTC	CASSFGTSGGNEQFF
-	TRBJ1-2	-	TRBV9	TGTGCCAGCCAGCGGGGGGCAGGGAGGATAGGGGGCTACACCTTC	CASQRGAGRIGGYTF
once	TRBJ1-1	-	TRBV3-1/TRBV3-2	TGTGCCAGCAGCCAAGATGTAGGGGTTCGCACTGAAGCTTTCTTT	CASSQDVGVRTEAFF
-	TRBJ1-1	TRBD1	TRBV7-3	TGTGCCAGCAGCTCACGGGGACAGAGAGGCTTCGACACTGAAGCTTTCTTT	CASSSRGQRGFDTEAFF
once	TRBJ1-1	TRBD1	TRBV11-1	TGTGCCAGCAGCTTCCGGACAGGCTTGAACACTGAAGCTTTCTTT	CASSFRTGLNTEAFF
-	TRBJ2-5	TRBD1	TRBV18	TGTGCCAGCTCACCAGGAGTGGGGACAGGGCAGGAGACCCAGTACTTC	CASSPGVGTGQETQYF
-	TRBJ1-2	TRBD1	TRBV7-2	TGTGCCAGCAGCCCGGGGACAGGGGGAGAGATAGATAACTATGGCTACACCTTC	CASSPGTGGEIDNYGYTF
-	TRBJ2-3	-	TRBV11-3	TGTGCCAGCAGCTTAGGCGTCGCCGGCACAGATACGCAGTATTTT	CASSLGVAGTDTQYF
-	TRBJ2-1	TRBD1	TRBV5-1	TGCGCCAGCAGCTTAGGGACAGGCATCTATGAGCAGTTCTTC	CASSLGTGIYEQFF
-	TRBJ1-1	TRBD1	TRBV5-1	TGCGCCAGCGCTATCTCCGGGACAGGGGCCCGCCAACAACGACCTGAAGCTTTCTTT	CASAISGTGARQQRPEAFF
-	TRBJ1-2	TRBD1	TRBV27	TGTGCCAGCCTTCAGACAGGGGGCAATTCTTTGGGCTACACCTTC	CASLQTGGNSLGYTF
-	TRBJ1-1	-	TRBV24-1	TGTGCCACCAGTGATTCCCGAGGGGGGAACACTGAAGCTTTCTTT	CATSDSRGGNTEAFF
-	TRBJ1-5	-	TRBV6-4	TGTGCCAGCAGTGCTGCGGCAGGGGTCAATCAGCCCCAGCATTTT	CASSAAAGVNQPQHF
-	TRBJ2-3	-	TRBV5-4	TGTGCCAGCAAAACGGGGGGCCCGGCAGATACGCAGTATTTT	CASKTGGPADTQYF
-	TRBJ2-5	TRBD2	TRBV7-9	TGTGCCAGCAGCCACGGACTAGCGGGGGCGGAGACCCAGTACTTC	CASSHGLAGAETQYF
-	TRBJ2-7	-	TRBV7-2	TGTGCCAGCAGCTTAGGGGGCAGGGGACCTATTGCCTACGAGCAGTACTTC	CASSLGGRGPIAYEQYF
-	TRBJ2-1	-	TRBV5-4	TGTGCCAGCAGATCTACAGGGCCCCCCTACAATGAGCAGTTCTTC	CASRSTGPPYNEQFF
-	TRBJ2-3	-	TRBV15	TGTGCCACCAGCAGGGAGGGGGCCCGCACAGATACGCAGTATTTT	CATSREGARTDTQYF
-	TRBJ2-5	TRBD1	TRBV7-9	TGTGCCAGCAGCTTAGACTTCCGGGACAGGGAGACCCAGTACTTC	CASSLDFRDRETQYF
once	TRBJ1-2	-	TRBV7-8	TGTGCCAGCAGCTTACGGCAGGGGATGTTTGTCTATGGCTACACCTTC	CASSLRQGMFVYGYTF
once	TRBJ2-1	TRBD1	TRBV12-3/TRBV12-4	TGTGCCAGCATCGACAGGGGAGATGAGCAGTTCTTC	CASIDRGDEQFF
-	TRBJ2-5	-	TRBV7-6	TGTGCCAGCAGCTTAGATTTAACGGGGGGCGAGACCCAGTACTTC	CASSLDLTGGETQYF
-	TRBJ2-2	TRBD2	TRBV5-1	TGCGCCAGCAGCTCAACACCGGGGGGGACCGGGGAGCTGTTTTTT	CASSSTPGGTGELFF
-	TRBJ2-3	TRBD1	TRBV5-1	TGCGCCAGCAGCCTACACAGGGGCTCCCGCACAGATACGCAGTATTTT	CASSLHRGSRTDTQYF
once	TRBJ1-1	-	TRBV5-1	TGCGCCAGCAGCTTGGTGGGGGGATTGCGGACTGAAGCTTTCTTT	CASSLVGGLRTEAFF
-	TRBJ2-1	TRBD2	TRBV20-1	TGCAGTTCATCACGGGGGGATGAGCAGTTCTTC	CSSSRGDEQFF
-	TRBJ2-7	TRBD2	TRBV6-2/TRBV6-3	TGTGCCAGCAGTGTTCGGACTAGCGGGGGCCCGGAGCAGTACTTC	CASSVRTSGGPEQYF
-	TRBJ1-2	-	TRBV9	TGTGCCAGCAGCGCACAGGTGGACCTTAACTATGGCTACACCTTC	CASSAQVDLNYGYTF
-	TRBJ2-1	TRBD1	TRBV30	TGTGCCTGGGGGCCACGGACAGGAGGGCAGTTCTTC	CAWGPRTGGQFF
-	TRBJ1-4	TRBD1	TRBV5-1	TGCGCCAGCAGCTATACAGGGGGCGCCGAGGAAAAACTGTTTTTT	CASSYTGGAEEKLFF
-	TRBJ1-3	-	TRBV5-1	TGCGCCAGCAGCGTGGACAGCTCTGGAAACACCATATATTTT	CASSVDSSGNTIYF
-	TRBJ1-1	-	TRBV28	TGTGCCAGCAACAGCATGAACACTGAAGCTTTCTTT	CASNSMNTEAFF
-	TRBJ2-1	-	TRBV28	TGTGCCAGCAGTTTAGGGGGGATAGAGTACAATGAGCAGTTCTTC	CASSLGGIEYNEQFF
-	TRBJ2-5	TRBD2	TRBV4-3	TGCGCCAGCAGCCGAGGACTAGCGGGGGGCCAAGAGACCCAGTACTTC	CASSRGLAGGQETQYF
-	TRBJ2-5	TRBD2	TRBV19	TGTGCCAGTAGTATACCGGGACTAGCGGGGGGGCAGGAGACCCAGTACTTC	CASSIPGLAGGQETQYF
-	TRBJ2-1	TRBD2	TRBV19	TGTGCCAGTAGTAGGGCGGGACTAGCCCCCGATGAGCAGTTCTTC	CASSRAGLAPDEQFF
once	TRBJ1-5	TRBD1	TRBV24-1	TGTGCCACCAGTGATACAGGGGAGACTCAGCCCCAGCATTTT	CATSDTGETQPQHF
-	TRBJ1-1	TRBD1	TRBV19	TGTGCCAGTAGTACCCGGACAGGGTTGGACACTGAAGCTTTCTTT	CASSTRTGLDTEAFF
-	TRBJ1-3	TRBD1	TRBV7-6	TGTGCCAGCAGCCCCACCACCAGAGACAGGGGGCCGGGAAACACCATATATTTT	CASSPTTRDRGPGNTIYF
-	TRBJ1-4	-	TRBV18	TGTGCCAGCTCACCTACGCAGGGGTCTAATGAAAAACTGTTTTTT	CASSPTQGSNEKLFF
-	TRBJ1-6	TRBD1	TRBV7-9	TGTGCCAGCAGCATCCCGGGACAGGGAAATTCACCCCTCCACTTT	CASSIPGQGNSPLHF
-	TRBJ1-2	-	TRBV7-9	TGTGCCAGCAGCTCCAATAATTACAAGTTAGGCTACACCTTC	CASSSNNYKLGYTF
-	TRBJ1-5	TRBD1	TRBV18	TGTGCCAGCTCACCAATTCAACAGGGGGGCAATCAGCCCCAGCATTTT	CASSPIQQGGNQPQHF
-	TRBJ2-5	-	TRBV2	TGTGCCAGCAGTGAACTATCTAGATTTTCGGAGACCCAGTACTTC	CASSELSRFSETQYF
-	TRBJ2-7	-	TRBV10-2	TGCGCCAGCAGAGCCGGGACACACGCCTACGAGCAGTACTTC	CASRAGTHAYEQYF
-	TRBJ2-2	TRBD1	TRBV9	TGTGCCAGCAGTAGGGACAGGGGCCCGACCGGGGAGCTGTTTTTT	CASSRDRGPTGELFF
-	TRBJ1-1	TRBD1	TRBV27	TGTGCCAGCAGTTTGGGACAGGGTAATACTGAAGCTTTCTTT	CASSLGQGNTEAFF
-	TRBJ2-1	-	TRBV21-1	TGTGCCAGCAGGGGGCGCTGGTCGGCATACAATGAGCAGTTCTTC	CASRGRWSAYNEQFF
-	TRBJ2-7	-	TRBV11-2	TGTGCCAGCAGCCAAGGGGTTTACGAGCAGTACTTC	CASSQGVYEQYF
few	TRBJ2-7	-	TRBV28	TGTGCCAGCAGTCACACCTACGAGCAGTACTTC	CASSHTYEQYF
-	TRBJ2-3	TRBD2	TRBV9	TGTGCCAGCAGCGTAGGGACTAGCGGGGGTGCAGATACGCAGTATTTT	CASSVGTSGGADTQYF
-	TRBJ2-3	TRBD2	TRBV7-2	TGTGCCAGCAGCCCTCAGATCAGCGGGGGCACAGATACGCAGTATTTT	CASSPQISGGTDTQYF